This T cell receptor beta chain came from a study of OX40 agonist ivuxolimab in advanced cancers. Looking at the study overall: The study reported partial responses in three patients: one hepatocellular carcinoma, two cutaneous melanoma.

V was shortened by 4 bases and J by 1 base, with 8 bases between the two germline ends. This CDR3 comprises 14 residues. Germline values: CDR1 MNHNY, CDR2 SVGAGI (reference sequence). This table comes from immunoSEQ multiplex PCR, and its TCRdb copy is limited to in-frame clones, with some not included. The sample contains around 60,000 clones, roughly 80% of which appear only once. This clone was observed once. The V call is TRBV6-6, the J call TRBJ1-3, with D uncertain. The TCR comes from an adult with an advanced solid tumor such as melanoma, head and neck, liver or kidney cancer. The sequences come from CD4+ or CD8+ T cells sorted from blood, collected in a trial of the OX40 agonist ivuxolimab. The CDR3 here is CASSSPGSGNTIYF. DNA for the CDR3: TGTGCCAGCAGTTCCCCTGGTTCTGGAAACACCATATATTTT.